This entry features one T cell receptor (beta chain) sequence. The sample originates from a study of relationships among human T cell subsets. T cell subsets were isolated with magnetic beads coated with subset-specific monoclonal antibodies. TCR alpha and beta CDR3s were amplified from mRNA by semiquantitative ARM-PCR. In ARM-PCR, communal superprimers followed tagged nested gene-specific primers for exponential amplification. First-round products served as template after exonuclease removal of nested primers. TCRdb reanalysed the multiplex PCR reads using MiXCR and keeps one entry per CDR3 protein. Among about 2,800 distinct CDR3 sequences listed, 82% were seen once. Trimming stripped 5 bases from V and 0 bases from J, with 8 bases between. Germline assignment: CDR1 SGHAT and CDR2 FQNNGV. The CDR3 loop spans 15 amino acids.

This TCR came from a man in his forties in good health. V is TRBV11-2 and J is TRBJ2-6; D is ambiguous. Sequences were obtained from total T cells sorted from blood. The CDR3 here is CASSQDGSGANVLTF. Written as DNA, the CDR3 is TGTGCCAGCAGCCAGGACGGCTCTGGGGCCAACGTCCTGACTTTC.